The 12 T cell receptor beta chains in this list originate from one sample, sequenced in a study of T-cell memory formation after mild COVID-19. Each CDR3 protein is one row after TCRdb ran MiXCR on the 5' RACE reads. The sample lists 85,000 to 130,000 distinct CDR3 sequences, over 8.5% occurring once. Material: PBMCs or a T cell subset sorted from them (not recorded which). The receptor source for this set is a man aged 18 to 35 who had mild COVID-19 (a few samples of this study predate the infection). Cell type and time point are not known.

This clonotype was counted ten times or more. J is TRBJ2-1 and V is TRBV4-1; no reliable D call. The V end lost 1 base, the J end lost 7 bases, and 14 bases lay between the germline ends. This CDR3 has 15 residues. Germline V lookup: CDR1 MGHRA, CDR2 YSYEKL. The CDR3 region is CASSQGARFGNEQFF. The CDR3 DNA is TGCGCCAGCAGCCAAGGGGCTAGGTTCGGGAATGAGCAGTTCTTC.

At least ten counts were recorded for this clonotype. The germline gene is not matched at one end of the junction; a read error may be the cause. The chain recombines TRBV4-3 with TRBJ2-1; D possibly corresponds to TRBD2 (6 bases). The length of the CDR3 is 13 residues. The germline V gene encodes CDR1 LGHNA and CDR2 YSLEER. The CDR3 DNA sequence: TGCGCCAGCAGCCAAGATCGCGGGACCGTTGTCGTCTTC. It yields the protein CASSQDRGTVVVF.

This clonotype was seen a handful of times. The chain combines TRBV15 with TRBJ2-7; no firm D call. This CDR3 is built from 15 residues. Germline-derived CDR1 and CDR2 are LNHNV and YYDKDF (reference sequence). V was trimmed by 0 bases and J by 0 bases, leaving 9 bases between them. CDR3 sequence: CATSRDRASSYEQYF. The CDR3 DNA reads TGTGCCACCAGCAGAGACCGGGCGAGCTCCTACGAGCAGTACTTC.

The chain employs TRBV6-5 and TRBJ1-1; possibly TRBD1 for D (6 bases). The germline V and J ends were trimmed by 5 bases and 1 base, with 20 bases remaining between them. Germline V gene data show CDR1 as MNHEY and CDR2 as SVGAGI. CDR3 length equals 17 residues. The CDR3 region has the DNA TGTGCCAGCAGTGCCTCGAGCTTAAGGGGGAGGAACACTGAAGCTTTCTTT. Its translation is CASSASSLRGRNTEAFF.

The table lists this clonotype with many counts. The chain is built from TRBV4-2 and TRBJ2-1; perhaps TRBD2 as D (5 bases). This CDR3 comprises 16 residues. CDR1 and CDR2 from the germline V gene are LGHNA and YNFKEQ. V was trimmed by 1 base and J by 8 bases, leaving 18 bases between them. CDR3 amino acids: CASSQGSSNTDYEQFF. CDR3 DNA: TGTGCCAGCAGCCAAGGGTCTAGCAACACGGACTATGAGCAGTTCTTC.

In its sample, this clonotype was seen once. The genes are TRBV12-3 or TRBV12-4 and TRBJ2-1; 7 positions agree with TRBD2. Trimming took 6 bases from V and 4 from J; bases not matched to a gene: 3. The CDR3 contains 13 residues. The CDR3 reads CASRSGGYNEQFF. The CDR3 DNA follows: TGTGCCAGCAGGTCGGGGGGATACAATGAGCAGTTCTTC.

This clonotype has ten or more counts. The chain uses TRBV19 and TRBJ2-6; D is uncertain. V was trimmed by 7 bases and J by 0 bases, leaving 4 bases between them. The CDR3 extends over 13 amino acids. In germline, CDR1 is LNHDA, CDR2 SQIVND (reference sequence). The CDR3, as DNA: TGTGCCAGTACCATCTCTGGGGCCAACGTCCTGACTTTC. Encoded protein: CASTISGANVLTF. The whole variable domain, remainder taken from reference TRBV19 and TRBJ2-6, is DGGITQSPKYLFRKEGQNVTLSCEQNLNHDAMYWYRQDPGQGLRLIYYSQIVNDFQKGDIAEGYSVSREKKESFPLTVTSAQKNPTAFYLCASTISGANVLTFGAGSRLTVL.

This clonotype has just a few counts. The chain recombines TRBV13 with TRBJ1-1, with D perhaps TRBD1 (5 bases). CDR3 size: 13 residues. From germline, CDR1 is PRHDT and CDR2 FYEKMQ (reference sequence). Trimming removed 10 bases from V and 2 bases from J, with 14 bases in between. CDR3 protein: CATPAGENTEAFF. CDR3 in DNA: TGTGCCACCCCGGCGGGGGAAAACACTGAAGCTTTCTTT.

The table lists this clonotype with a few counts. The chain has TRBV4-1 and TRBJ2-7; perhaps TRBD2 as D (6 bases). The CDR3 has 17 residues. Looked up from germline, CDR1 is MGHRA and CDR2 is YSYEKL. The V gene lost 1 base and the J gene lost 0 bases, with 16 bases spanning the gap. CDR3 DNA sequence: TGCGCCAGCAGCCAAGTCCTCGGGGGAGCTAGCTCCTACGAGCAGTACTTC. Translation gives CASSQVLGGASSYEQYF.

The chain is built from TRBV15 and TRBJ2-2, with D hard to call. This CDR3 has 16 residues. Germline assignment: CDR1 LNHNV and CDR2 YYDKDF (reference sequence). The germline V and J ends were trimmed by 0 bases and 8 bases, with 16 bases remaining between them. Written as DNA, the CDR3 is TGTGCCACCAGCAGAGATGGCCCGCGAGTTTTAGGGGAGCTGTTTTTT. Translation: CATSRDGPRVLGELFF.

This chain connects TRBV4-3 to TRBJ1-1; perhaps TRBD1 as D (6 bases). CDR3 length: 14 amino acids. The germline V gene has CDR1 LGHNA and CDR2 YSLEER. Trimming left V 3 bases short and J 5 bases short, with 13 bases between. The DNA for the CDR3 is TGCGCCAGCAGCCACGAACAGGGAGAAACTGAAGCTTTCTTT. This translates into CASSHEQGETEAFF.

This clonotype has only a few counts. The genes are TRBV28 and TRBJ2-3; 8 bases match TRBD2. The junction had 0 bases not matched to a gene; V was cut back by 6 bases and J by 4 bases. The CDR3 is 12 amino acids. The germline gives CDR1 MDHEN, CDR2 SYDVKM. The CDR3 region is CASSGGADTQYF. As DNA, the CDR3 is TGTGCCAGCAGCGGGGGGGCAGATACGCAGTATTTT.